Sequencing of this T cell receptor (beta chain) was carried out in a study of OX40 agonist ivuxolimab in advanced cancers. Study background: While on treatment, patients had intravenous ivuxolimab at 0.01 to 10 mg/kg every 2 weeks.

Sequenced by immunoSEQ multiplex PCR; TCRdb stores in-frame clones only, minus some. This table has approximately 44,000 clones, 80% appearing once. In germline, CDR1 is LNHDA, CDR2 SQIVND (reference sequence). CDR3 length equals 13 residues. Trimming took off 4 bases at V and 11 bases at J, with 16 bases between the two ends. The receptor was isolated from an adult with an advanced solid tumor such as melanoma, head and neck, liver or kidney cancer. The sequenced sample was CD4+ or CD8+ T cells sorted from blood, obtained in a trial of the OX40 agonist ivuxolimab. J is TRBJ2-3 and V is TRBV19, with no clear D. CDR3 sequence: CASSTPGFPGQYF. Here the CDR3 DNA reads TGTGCCAGTAGTACCCCGGGTTTCCCTGGGCAGTATTTT.